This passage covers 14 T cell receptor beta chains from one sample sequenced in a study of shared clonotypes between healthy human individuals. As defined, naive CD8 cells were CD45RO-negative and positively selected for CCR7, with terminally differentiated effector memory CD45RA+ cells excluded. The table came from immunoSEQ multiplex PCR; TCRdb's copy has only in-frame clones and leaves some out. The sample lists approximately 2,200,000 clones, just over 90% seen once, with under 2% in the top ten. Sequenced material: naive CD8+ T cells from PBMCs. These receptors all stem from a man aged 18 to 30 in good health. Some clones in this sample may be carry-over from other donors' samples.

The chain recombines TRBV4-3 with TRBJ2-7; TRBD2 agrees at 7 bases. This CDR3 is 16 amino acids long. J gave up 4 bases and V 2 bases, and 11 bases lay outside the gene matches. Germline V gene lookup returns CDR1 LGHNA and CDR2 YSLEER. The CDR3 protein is CASSQSLMRERYEQYF. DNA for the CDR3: TGCGCCAGCAGCCAAAGTCTAATGCGGGAGCGGTACGAGCAGTACTTC.

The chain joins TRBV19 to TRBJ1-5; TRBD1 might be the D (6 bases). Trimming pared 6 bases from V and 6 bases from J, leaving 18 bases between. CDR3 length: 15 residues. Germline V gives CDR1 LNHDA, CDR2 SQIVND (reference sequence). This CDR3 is CASRTTGIYGQPQHF. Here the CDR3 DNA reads TGTGCCAGTAGGACCACAGGGATATACGGTCAGCCCCAGCATTTT. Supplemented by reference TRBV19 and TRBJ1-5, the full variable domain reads DGGITQSPKYLFRKEGQNVTLSCEQNLNHDAMYWYRQDPGQGLRLIYYSQIVNDFQKGDIAEGYSVSREKKESFPLTVTSAQKNPTAFYLCASRTTGIYGQPQHFGDGTRLSIL.

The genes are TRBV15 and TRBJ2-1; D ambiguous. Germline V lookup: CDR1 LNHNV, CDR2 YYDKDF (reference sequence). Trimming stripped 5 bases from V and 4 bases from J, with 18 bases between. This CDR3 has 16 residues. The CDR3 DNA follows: TGTGCCACCAGCCCCGGTTGGGATGAGAGTTACAATGAGCAGTTCTTC. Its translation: CATSPGWDESYNEQFF.

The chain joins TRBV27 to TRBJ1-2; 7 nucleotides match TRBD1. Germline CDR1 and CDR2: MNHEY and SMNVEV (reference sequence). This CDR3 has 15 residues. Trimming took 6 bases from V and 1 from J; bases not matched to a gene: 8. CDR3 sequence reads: CASRLIGTVNYGYTF. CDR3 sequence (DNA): TGTGCCAGCAGACTTATCGGGACAGTTAACTATGGCTACACCTTC.

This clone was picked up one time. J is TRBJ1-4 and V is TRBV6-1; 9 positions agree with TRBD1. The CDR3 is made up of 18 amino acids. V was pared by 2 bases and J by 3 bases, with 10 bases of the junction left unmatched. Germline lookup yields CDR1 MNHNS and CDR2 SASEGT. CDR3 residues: CASSESNWGQGPNEKLFF. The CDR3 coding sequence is TGTGCCAGCAGTGAATCGAATTGGGGACAGGGACCTAATGAAAAACTGTTTTTT.

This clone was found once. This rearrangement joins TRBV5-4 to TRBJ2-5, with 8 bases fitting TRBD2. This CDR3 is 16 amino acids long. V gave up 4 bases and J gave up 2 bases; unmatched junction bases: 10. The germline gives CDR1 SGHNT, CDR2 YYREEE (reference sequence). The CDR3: CASSDSAGVLQETQYF. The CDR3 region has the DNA TGTGCCAGCAGCGACTCAGCGGGAGTCCTTCAAGAGACCCAGTACTTC.

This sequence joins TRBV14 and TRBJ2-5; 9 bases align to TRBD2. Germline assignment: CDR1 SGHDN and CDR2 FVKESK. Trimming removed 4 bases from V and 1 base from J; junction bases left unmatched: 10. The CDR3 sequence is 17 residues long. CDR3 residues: CASSPGWLAGLQETQYF. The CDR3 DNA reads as TGTGCCAGCAGCCCAGGGTGGCTAGCGGGGCTCCAAGAGACCCAGTACTTC. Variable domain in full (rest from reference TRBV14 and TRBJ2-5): EAGVTQFPSHSVIEKGQTVTLRCDPISGHDNLYWYRRVMGKEIKFLLHFVKESKQDESGMPNNRFLAERTGGTYSTLKVQPAELEDSGVYFCASSPGWLAGLQETQYFGPGTRLLVL.

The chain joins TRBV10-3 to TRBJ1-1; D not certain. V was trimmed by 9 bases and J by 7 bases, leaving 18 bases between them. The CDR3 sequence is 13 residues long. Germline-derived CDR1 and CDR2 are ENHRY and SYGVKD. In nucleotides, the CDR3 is TGTGCCATTCGCCCGGACGGAGCTAATGAAGCTTTCTTT. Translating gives CAIRPDGANEAFF.

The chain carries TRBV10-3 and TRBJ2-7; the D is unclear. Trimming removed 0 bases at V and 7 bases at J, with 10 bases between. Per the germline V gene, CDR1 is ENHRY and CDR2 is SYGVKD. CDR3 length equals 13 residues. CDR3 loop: CAISESDPAEQYF. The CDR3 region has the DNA TGTGCCATCAGTGAGTCAGATCCCGCGGAGCAGTACTTC.

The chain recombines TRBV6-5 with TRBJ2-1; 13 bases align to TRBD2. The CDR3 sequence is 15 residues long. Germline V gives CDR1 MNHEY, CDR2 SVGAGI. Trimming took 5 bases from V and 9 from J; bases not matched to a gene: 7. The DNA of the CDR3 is TGTGCCAGCAGTGCTACTAGCGGGAGGGCGGTTGAGCAGTTCTTC. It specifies CASSATSGRAVEQFF.

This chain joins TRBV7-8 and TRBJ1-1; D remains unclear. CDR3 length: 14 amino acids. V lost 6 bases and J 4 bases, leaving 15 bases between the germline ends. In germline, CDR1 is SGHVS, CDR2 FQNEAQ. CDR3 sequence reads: CASSRLFPGTEAFF. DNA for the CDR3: TGTGCCAGCAGTCGATTATTTCCAGGCACTGAAGCTTTCTTT.

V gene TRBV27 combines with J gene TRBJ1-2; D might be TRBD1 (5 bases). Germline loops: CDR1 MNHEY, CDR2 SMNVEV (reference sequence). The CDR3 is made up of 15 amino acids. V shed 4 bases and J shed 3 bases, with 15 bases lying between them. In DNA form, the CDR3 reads TGTGCCAGCAGTTCCTATGTAGAAGGGGACTATGGCTACACCTTC. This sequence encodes CASSSYVEGDYGYTF.

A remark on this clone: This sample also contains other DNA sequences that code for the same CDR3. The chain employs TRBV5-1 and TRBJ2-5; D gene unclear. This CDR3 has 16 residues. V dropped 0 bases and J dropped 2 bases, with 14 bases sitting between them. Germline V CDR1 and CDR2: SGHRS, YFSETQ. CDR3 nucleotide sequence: TGCGCCAGCAGCTTGGATGTTGGCCGCCTACAAGAGACCCAGTACTTC. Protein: CASSLDVGRLQETQYF.

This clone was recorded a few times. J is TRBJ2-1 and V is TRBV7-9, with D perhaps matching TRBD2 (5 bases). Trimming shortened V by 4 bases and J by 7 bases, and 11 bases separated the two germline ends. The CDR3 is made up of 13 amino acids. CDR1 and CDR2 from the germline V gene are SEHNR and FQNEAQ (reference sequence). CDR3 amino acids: CASSSGSGNEQFF. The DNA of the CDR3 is TGTGCCAGCAGCTCGGGGTCCGGAAATGAGCAGTTCTTC.